These 25 T cell receptor beta chains were sequenced from one sample in a study of T cell responses to AZD1222 COVID-19 vaccine. Method: immunoSEQ multiplex PCR; TCRdb's copy keeps in-frame clones and lacks some. The sample lists around 99,000 clones, around nine tenths seen once, with roughly 6.2% in the top ten. The material was peripheral blood, obtained 28 days after the second AZD1222 dose. The origin of the receptors is an adult who received the AZD1222 COVID-19 vaccine.

The chain carries TRBV18 and TRBJ1-5; no reliable D call. The CDR3 totals 15 residues. The V and J ends lost 2 bases and 0 bases respectively, with 8 bases between them. CDR1 and CDR2 from the germline V gene are KGHSH and LQKENI. DNA of the CDR3: TGTGCCAGCTCACCAAACGGAATTAGCAATCAGCCCCAGCATTTT. Translated: CASSPNGISNQPQHF.

This clone was observed a single time. The rearrangement links TRBV5-4 to TRBJ1-1, with TRBD1 matching over 8 bases. With 1 base clipped from V and 5 bases from J, the junction kept 1 base outside the gene matches. The length of the CDR3 is 13 residues. CDR1 and CDR2 from the germline V gene are SGHNT and YYREEE (reference sequence). The CDR3 reads CASSLRTGTEAFF. In DNA, the CDR3 is TGTGCCAGCAGCTTGCGGACAGGGACTGAAGCTTTCTTT.

The V and J genes are TRBV19 and TRBJ1-2, with D possibly TRBD1 on 5 matching bases. Per the germline V gene, CDR1 is LNHDA and CDR2 is SQIVND (reference sequence). Between the trimmed V and J ends, which lost 5 bases and 3 bases, there was a span of 13 bases. The CDR3 covers 14 residues. In DNA, the CDR3 is TGTGCCAGTAGTCCTGAGCAGGGATACTATGGCTACACCTTC. Translated, it gives CASSPEQGYYGYTF.

The chain joins TRBV6-5 to TRBJ1-6, with D hard to call. CDR1 MNHEY and CDR2 SVGAGI come from the germline V gene. The CDR3 totals 15 residues. Trimming cost V 5 bases and J 7 bases, with 15 bases left between them. CDR3 coding DNA: TGTGCCAGCAGTCTTCTGACCTCGGGGAATTCACCCCTCCACTTT. This translates into CASSLLTSGNSPLHF.

The V call is TRBV11-2, the J call TRBJ2-7; maybe TRBD1 (5 bases). The V and J ends lost 3 bases and 9 bases respectively, with 21 bases between them. CDR3 length: 15 amino acids. Germline V gene data show CDR1 as SGHAT and CDR2 as FQNNGV. Here the CDR3 DNA reads TGTGCCAGCAGCTTCGGCAGGGAAGAGGTATGGGTGCAGTACTTC. Protein sequence: CASSFGREEVWVQYF. The whole variable domain, remainder taken from reference TRBV11-2 and TRBJ2-7, is EAGVAQSPRYKIIEKRQSVAFWCNPISGHATLYWYQQILGQGPKLLIQFQNNGVVDDSQLPKDRFSAERLKGVDSTLKIQPAKLEDSAVYLCASSFGREEVWVQYFGPGTRLTVT.

This clone showed up just once. The V call is TRBV29-1, the J call TRBJ1-2; D is uncertain. This CDR3 is 12 amino acids long. Germline values: CDR1 SQVTM, CDR2 ANQGSEA. Trimming removed 2 bases from V and 4 bases from J, with 8 bases in between. The CDR3 sequence: CSVERGSYGYTF. Here the CDR3 DNA reads TGCAGCGTTGAAAGAGGGTCCTATGGCTACACCTTC.

The gene calls are TRBV27 and TRBJ2-1, with 7 positions matching TRBD1. CDR3 length equals 15 residues. Per the germline V gene, CDR1 is MNHEY and CDR2 is SMNVEV (reference sequence). V was pared by 2 bases and J by 7 bases, with 8 bases of the junction left unmatched. CDR3 nucleotide sequence: TGTGCCAGCAGTTTAGGGGACAGTCGGAGGAATGAGCAGTTCTTC. Translating gives CASSLGDSRRNEQFF.

This rearrangement joins TRBV30 to TRBJ1-1, with D maybe TRBD1 (6 bases). The V and J ends lost 4 bases and 0 bases respectively, with 9 bases between them. The CDR3 consists of 13 residues. The germline CDR1 and CDR2 sequences are GTSNPN and SVGIG (reference sequence). CDR3 residues: CAWTGQMNTEAFF. The CDR3 nucleotides read TGTGCCTGGACCGGACAGATGAACACTGAAGCTTTCTTT.

The chain uses TRBV30 and TRBJ1-3; D gene ambiguous. Germline CDR1 GTSNPN, CDR2 SVGIG (reference sequence). The CDR3 has 12 amino acids. Trimming pared 0 bases from V and 6 bases from J, leaving 6 bases between. In DNA form, the CDR3 reads TGTGCCTGGAGTGTATCCACAAACACCATATATTTT. Its translation is CAWSVSTNTIYF.

The chain carries TRBV6-6 and TRBJ1-2, with 7 bases identical to TRBD1. Germline CDR1 is MNHNY and CDR2 is SVGAGI (reference sequence). Losses at the gene ends were 6 bases for V and 3 bases for J; bases not matched to a gene: 7. The CDR3 totals 14 residues. CDR3 loop: CASRRDSQDYGYTF. Here the CDR3 DNA reads TGTGCCAGCAGGCGGGACAGTCAAGACTATGGCTACACCTTC.

The V call is TRBV15, the J call TRBJ2-1; no clear D gene. V lost 5 bases and J 0 bases, leaving 14 bases between the germline ends. This CDR3 region has 16 residues. The germline V gene encodes CDR1 LNHNV and CDR2 YYDKDF (reference sequence). The chain's CDR3 is CATSPDGMGSYNEQFF. CDR3 sequence (DNA): TGTGCCACCAGCCCCGACGGTATGGGCTCCTACAATGAGCAGTTCTTC.

The gene calls are TRBV28 and TRBJ1-2; D uncertain. The germline gives CDR1 MDHEN, CDR2 SYDVKM. CDR3 length: 13 residues. Trimming pared 1 base from V and 8 bases from J, leaving 11 bases between. The CDR3 region is CASSLSPLRGYTF. CDR3 DNA sequence: TGTGCCAGCAGTTTATCTCCACTCCGGGGCTACACCTTC.

The rearrangement joins TRBV7-8 to TRBJ2-7, with a tentative D call TRBD1 (6 bases). From germline, CDR1 is SGHVS and CDR2 FQNEAQ. Trimming took 4 bases from V and 1 from J, leaving 17 bases between them. The CDR3 has 16 amino acids. CDR3: CASSSFPTGSSYEQYF. In DNA form, the CDR3 reads TGTGCCAGCAGCTCCTTCCCCACAGGGAGTTCCTACGAGCAGTACTTC.

The gene calls are TRBV2 and TRBJ2-1; TRBD2 aligns across 8 bases. CDR1 and CDR2 from the germline V gene are SNHLY and FYNNEI. This CDR3 contains 15 residues. V gave up 7 bases and J gave up 1 base; unmatched junction bases: 6. The CDR3 sequence is CASTREGRSYNEQFF. The CDR3, as DNA: TGTGCCAGCACCCGGGAGGGCCGTTCCTACAATGAGCAGTTCTTC. Complete variable domain (other parts from reference TRBV2 and TRBJ2-1): EPEVTQTPSHQVTQMGQEVILRCVPISNHLYFYWYRQILGQKVEFLVSFYNNEISEKSEIFDDQFSVERPDGSNFTLKIRSTKLEDSAMYFCASTREGRSYNEQFFGPGTRLTVL.

This rearrangement joins TRBV29-1 to TRBJ1-2, with 7 bases fitting TRBD1. Trimming removed 5 bases from V and 5 bases from J; junction bases left unmatched: 14. Germline V gene data show CDR1 as SQVTM and CDR2 as ANQGSEA. There are 15 residues in the CDR3. CDR3 protein: CSVHPSREGQYGYTF. CDR3 in DNA: TGCAGCGTTCACCCTTCCCGGGAGGGACAGTATGGCTACACCTTC. Full variable domain (rest looked up from reference TRBV29-1 and TRBJ1-2): SAVISQKPSRDICQRGTSLTIQCQVDSQVTMMFWYRQQPGQSLTLIATANQGSEATYESGFVIDKFPISRPNLTFSTLTVSNMSPEDSSIYLCSVHPSREGQYGYTFGSGTRLTVV.

The V and J genes are TRBV12-3 or TRBV12-4 and TRBJ2-6, with D hard to call. The CDR3 is made up of 13 amino acids. Trimming took off 2 bases at V and 4 bases at J, with 3 bases between the two ends. CDR3 protein: CASSLYGANVLTF. DNA of the CDR3: TGTGCCAGCAGTTTATACGGGGCCAACGTCCTGACTTTC.

The rearrangement joins TRBV5-1 to TRBJ1-2; D might be TRBD1 (6 bases). The CDR3 extends over 13 amino acids. V dropped 4 bases and J dropped 3 bases, with 10 bases sitting between them. The V gene's germline CDR1 is SGHRS and CDR2 YFSETQ. The CDR3 loop reads CASSLTGDYGYTF. The CDR3 nucleotides read TGCGCCAGCAGCCTGACAGGTGACTATGGCTACACCTTC.

This clone was found once. The chain is built from TRBV28 and TRBJ1-6; the D gene is possibly TRBD1 (5 bases). Trimming cost V 7 bases and J 3 bases, with 13 bases left between them. CDR1 is MDHEN and CDR2 is SYDVKM in the germline V gene. The CDR3 runs to 15 residues. The CDR3 nucleotides are TGTGCCAGCACCTTTAGGGACTACTATAATTCACCCCTCCACTTT. Translated, it gives CASTFRDYYNSPLHF. Based on the CDR3 plus reference TRBV28 and TRBJ1-6, the full variable domain is DVKVTQSSRYLVKRTGEKVFLECVQDMDHENMFWYRQDPGLGLRLIYFSYDVKMKEKGDIPEGYSVSREKKERFSLILESASTNQTSMYLCASTFRDYYNSPLHFGNGTRLTVT.

The CDR3 region is CASSPTGQGQPQHF. The DNA for the CDR3 is TGTGCCAGCAGCCCCACAGGGCAAGGGCAGCCCCAGCATTTT. This chain links TRBV7-8 with TRBJ1-5, with a tentative D call TRBD1 (6 bases). Looked up from germline, CDR1 is SGHVS and CDR2 is FQNEAQ. The CDR3 length is 14 residues. V lost 5 bases, J lost 7 bases, and 15 bases lay in between.

The CDR3 reads CASSGGLARYNEQFF. The DNA for the CDR3 is TGTGCCAGCAGCGGCGGACTAGCGCGGTACAATGAGCAGTTCTTC. The V call is TRBV9, the J call TRBJ2-1; 9 bases fit TRBD2. The CDR3 covers 15 residues. Germline V gene data show CDR1 as SGDLS and CDR2 as YYNGEE. The junction had 5 bases not matched to a gene; V was cut back by 3 bases and J by 4 bases.

The genes are TRBV6-5 and TRBJ1-2; no firm D call. CDR1 and CDR2 from the germline V gene are MNHEY and SVGAGI. Deletions cut 7 bases from V and 0 bases from J, with 12 bases between. The CDR3 sequence is 14 residues long. CDR3: CASMGFLANYGYTF. In DNA form, the CDR3 reads TGTGCCAGCATGGGATTTTTAGCTAACTATGGCTACACCTTC.

This clone appeared a single time. The V and J genes are TRBV6-5 and TRBJ1-1; no definite D call. This CDR3 is built from 14 residues. With 0 bases removed from V and 5 bases from J, the gap between germline ends came to 10 bases. CDR1 MNHEY and CDR2 SVGAGI come from the germline V gene. CDR3 nucleotides: TGTGCCAGCAGTTACTCGGGCAGAGTTACTGAAGCTTTCTTT. Translated, it gives CASSYSGRVTEAFF.

This chain uses TRBV29-1 with TRBJ2-2, with 10 nucleotides matching TRBD1. The CDR3 is made up of 15 amino acids. The germline V gene has CDR1 SQVTM and CDR2 ANQGSEA. V trimming: 6 bases; J trimming: 4 bases; junction bases outside the gene matches: 8. CDR3 DNA: TGCAGCGTGACCCCGGGGACAGGGGCCACCGGGGAGCTGTTTTTT. It codes for CSVTPGTGATGELFF.

This sequence joins TRBV9 and TRBJ1-1, with D maybe TRBD1 (5 bases). Germline V gene data show CDR1 as SGDLS and CDR2 as YYNGEE. This CDR3 contains 12 residues. Between the trimmed V and J ends, which lost 0 bases and 6 bases, there was a span of 6 bases. The CDR3 DNA reads as TGTGCCAGCAGCGTAGACAGGTCTGAAGCTTTCTTT. Translation gives CASSVDRSEAFF.

V is TRBV9 and J is TRBJ2-3, with D perhaps given as TRBD1 or TRBD2 (6 bases each). The germline gives CDR1 SGDLS, CDR2 YYNGEE. Trimming took off 3 bases at V and 3 bases at J, with 11 bases between the two ends. The CDR3 has 14 residues. The CDR3 DNA reads as TGTGCCAGCAGCGGGGGGGCCTCGACAGATACGCAGTATTTT. It is translated as CASSGGASTDTQYF.